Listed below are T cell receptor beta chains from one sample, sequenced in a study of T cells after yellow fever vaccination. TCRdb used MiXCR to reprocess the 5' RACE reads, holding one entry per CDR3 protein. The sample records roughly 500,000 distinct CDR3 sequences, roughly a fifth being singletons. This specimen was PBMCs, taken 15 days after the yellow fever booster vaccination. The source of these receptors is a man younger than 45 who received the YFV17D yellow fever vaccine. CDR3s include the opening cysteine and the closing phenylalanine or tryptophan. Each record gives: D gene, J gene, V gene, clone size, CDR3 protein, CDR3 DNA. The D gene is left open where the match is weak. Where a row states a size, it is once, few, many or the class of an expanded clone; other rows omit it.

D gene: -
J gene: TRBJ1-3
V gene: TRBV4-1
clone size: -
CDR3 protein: CASSHKGISGNTIYF
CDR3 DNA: TGCGCCAGCAGCCATAAGGGGATCTCTGGAAACACCATATATTTT

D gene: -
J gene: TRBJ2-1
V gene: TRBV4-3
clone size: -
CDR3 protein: CASSQLGIGGNEQFF
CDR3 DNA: TGCGCCAGCAGCCAATTAGGTATTGGGGGCAATGAGCAGTTCTTC

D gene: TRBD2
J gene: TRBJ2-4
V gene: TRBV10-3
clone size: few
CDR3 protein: CAISESNRGENIQYF
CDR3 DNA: TGTGCCATCAGTGAGTCGAACCGGGGGGAAAACATTCAGTACTTC

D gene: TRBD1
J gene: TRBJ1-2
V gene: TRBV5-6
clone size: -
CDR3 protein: CASSGSDRGMNGYTF
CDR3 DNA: TGTGCCAGCAGCGGATCGGACAGGGGGATGAACGGCTACACCTTC

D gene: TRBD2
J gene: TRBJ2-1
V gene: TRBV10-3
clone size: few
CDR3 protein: CAISDPGLGSGSEQFF
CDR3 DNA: TGTGCCATCAGTGATCCTGGGTTGGGTAGCGGGAGTGAGCAGTTCTTC

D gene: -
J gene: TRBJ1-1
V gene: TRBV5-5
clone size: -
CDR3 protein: CASSSTTDTEAFF
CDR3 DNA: TGTGCCAGCAGCTCTACGACAGACACTGAAGCTTTCTTT

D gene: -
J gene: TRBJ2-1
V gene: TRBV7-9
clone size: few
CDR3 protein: CASSYGRLGEQFF
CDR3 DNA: TGTGCCAGCAGCTATGGCCGCTTGGGTGAGCAGTTCTTC

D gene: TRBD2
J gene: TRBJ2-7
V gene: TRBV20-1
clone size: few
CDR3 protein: CSARLISSGRYEQYF
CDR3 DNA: TGCAGTGCTAGACTTATATCTAGCGGCAGATACGAGCAGTACTTC

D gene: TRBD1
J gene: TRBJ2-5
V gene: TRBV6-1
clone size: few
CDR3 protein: CASRRDRSETQYF
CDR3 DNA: TGTGCCAGCAGGAGGGACAGGTCAGAGACCCAGTACTTC

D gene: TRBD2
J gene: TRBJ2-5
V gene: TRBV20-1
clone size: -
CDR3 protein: CSASTLAGLDGTQYF
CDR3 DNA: TGCAGTGCCTCCACACTAGCGGGCCTAGACGGGACCCAGTACTTC

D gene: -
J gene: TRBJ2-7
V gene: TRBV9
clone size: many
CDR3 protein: CASSVESVSYEQYF
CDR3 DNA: TGTGCCAGCAGCGTAGAGTCGGTCTCCTACGAGCAGTACTTC

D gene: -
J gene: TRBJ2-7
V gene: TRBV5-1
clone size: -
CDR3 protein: CASRPGGVPYEQYF
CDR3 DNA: TGCGCCAGCAGACCCGGCGGGGTCCCCTACGAGCAGTACTTC

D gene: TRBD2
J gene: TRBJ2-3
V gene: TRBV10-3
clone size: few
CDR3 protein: CAISDRSGSDADTQYF
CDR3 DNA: TGTGCCATCAGTGATAGGAGCGGGAGTGACGCAGATACGCAGTATTTT

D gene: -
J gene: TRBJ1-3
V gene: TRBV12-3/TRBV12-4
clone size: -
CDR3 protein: CASSLGPNSGNTIYF
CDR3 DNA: TGTGCCAGCAGTTTAGGACCCAACTCTGGAAACACCATATATTTT

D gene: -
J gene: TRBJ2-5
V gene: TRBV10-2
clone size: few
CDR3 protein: CASSAVETQYF
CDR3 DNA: TGCGCCAGCAGTGCTGTGGAGACCCAGTACTTC

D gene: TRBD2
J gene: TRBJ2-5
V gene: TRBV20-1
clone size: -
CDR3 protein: CSARAGAGGLETQYF
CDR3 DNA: TGCAGTGCTAGAGCGGGGGCGGGAGGGCTAGAGACCCAGTACTTC

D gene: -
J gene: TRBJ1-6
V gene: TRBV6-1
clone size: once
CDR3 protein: CASSTSYSPLHF
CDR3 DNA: TGTGCCAGCAGCACGAGCTATTCACCCCTCCACTTT

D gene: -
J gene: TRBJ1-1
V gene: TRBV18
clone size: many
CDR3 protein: CASSPPDYGDGAFF
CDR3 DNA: TGTGCCAGCTCACCACCGGATTACGGGGACGGTGCTTTCTTT

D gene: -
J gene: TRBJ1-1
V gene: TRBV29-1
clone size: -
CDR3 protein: CSGTRGNTEAFF
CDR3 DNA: TGCAGCGGTACTCGGGGGAACACTGAAGCTTTCTTT

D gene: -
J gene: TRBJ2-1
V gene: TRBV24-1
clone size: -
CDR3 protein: CATSDHLVGEQFF
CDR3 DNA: TGTGCCACCAGTGATCACCTAGTGGGTGAGCAGTTCTTC

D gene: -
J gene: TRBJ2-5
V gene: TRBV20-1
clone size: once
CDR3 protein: CSARDGSGDQETQYF
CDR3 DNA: TGCAGTGCTAGAGATGGATCGGGAGATCAGGAGACCCAGTACTTC

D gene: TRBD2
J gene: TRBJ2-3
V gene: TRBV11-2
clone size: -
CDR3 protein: CASSLVATSGRPRTDTQYF
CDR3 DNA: TGTGCCAGCAGCTTAGTAGCCACTAGCGGGAGGCCGAGGACAGATACGCAGTATTTT

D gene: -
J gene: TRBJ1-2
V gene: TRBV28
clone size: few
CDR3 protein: CASSRDRGYTF
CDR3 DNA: TGTGCCAGCAGTAGAGACAGGGGCTACACCTTC

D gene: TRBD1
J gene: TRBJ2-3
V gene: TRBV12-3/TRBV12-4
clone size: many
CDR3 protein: CASRGQGADTQYF
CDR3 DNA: TGTGCCAGCAGGGGACAGGGAGCAGATACGCAGTATTTT

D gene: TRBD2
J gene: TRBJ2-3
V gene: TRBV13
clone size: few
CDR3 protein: CASSLDWASGSFVTDTQYF
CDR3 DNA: TGTGCCAGCAGCTTAGACTGGGCTAGCGGGAGTTTCGTCACAGATACGCAGTATTTT

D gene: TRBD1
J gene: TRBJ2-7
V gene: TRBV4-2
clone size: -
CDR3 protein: CASSRTGGANEQYF
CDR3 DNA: TGTGCCAGCAGCCGGACAGGGGGCGCGAACGAGCAGTACTTC

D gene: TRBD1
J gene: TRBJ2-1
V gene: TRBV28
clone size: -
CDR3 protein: CASSRDRVYNEQFF
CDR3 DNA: TGTGCCAGCAGTAGGGACAGGGTATACAATGAGCAGTTCTTC

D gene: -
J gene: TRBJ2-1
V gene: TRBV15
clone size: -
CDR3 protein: CATSSLEDPNEQFF
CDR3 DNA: TGTGCCACCAGCAGCCTCGAGGACCCAAATGAGCAGTTCTTC